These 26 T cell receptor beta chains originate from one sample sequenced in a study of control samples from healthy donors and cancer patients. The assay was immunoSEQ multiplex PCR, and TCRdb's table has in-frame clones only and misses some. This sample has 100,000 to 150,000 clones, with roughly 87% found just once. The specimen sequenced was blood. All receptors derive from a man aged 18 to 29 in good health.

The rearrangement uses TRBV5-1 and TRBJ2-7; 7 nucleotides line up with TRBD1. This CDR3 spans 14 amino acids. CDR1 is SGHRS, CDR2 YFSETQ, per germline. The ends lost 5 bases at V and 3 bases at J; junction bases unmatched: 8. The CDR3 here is CASRRLTGVYEQYF. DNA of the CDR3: TGCGCCAGCAGGAGGCTCACAGGGGTCTACGAGCAGTACTTC.

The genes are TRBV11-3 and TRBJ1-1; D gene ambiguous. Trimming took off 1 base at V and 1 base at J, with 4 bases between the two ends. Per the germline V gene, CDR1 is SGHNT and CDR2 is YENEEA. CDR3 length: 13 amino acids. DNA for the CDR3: TGTGCCAGCAGCTTAGGGCAGAACACTGAAGCTTTCTTT. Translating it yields CASSLGQNTEAFF.

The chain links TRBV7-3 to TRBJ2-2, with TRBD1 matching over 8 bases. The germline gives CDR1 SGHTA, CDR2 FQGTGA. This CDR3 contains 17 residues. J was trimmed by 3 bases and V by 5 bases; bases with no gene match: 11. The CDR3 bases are TGTGCCAGCAGCCTATTACCAGGGGGCGAGGACACCGGGGAGCTGTTTTTT. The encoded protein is CASSLLPGGEDTGELFF.

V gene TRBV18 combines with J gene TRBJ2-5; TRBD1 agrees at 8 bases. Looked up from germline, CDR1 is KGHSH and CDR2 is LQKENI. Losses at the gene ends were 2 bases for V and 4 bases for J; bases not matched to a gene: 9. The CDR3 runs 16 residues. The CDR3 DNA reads TGTGCCAGCTCACCAAGCGGCAGGGGGCTTATAGAGACCCAGTACTTC. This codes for CASSPSGRGLIETQYF.

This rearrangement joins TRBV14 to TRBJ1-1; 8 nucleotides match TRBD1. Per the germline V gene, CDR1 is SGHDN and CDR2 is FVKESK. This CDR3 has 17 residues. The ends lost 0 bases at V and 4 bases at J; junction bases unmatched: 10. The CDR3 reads CASSQDVDRGWGTEAFF. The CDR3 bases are TGTGCCAGCAGCCAAGATGTCGACAGGGGATGGGGCACTGAAGCTTTCTTT.

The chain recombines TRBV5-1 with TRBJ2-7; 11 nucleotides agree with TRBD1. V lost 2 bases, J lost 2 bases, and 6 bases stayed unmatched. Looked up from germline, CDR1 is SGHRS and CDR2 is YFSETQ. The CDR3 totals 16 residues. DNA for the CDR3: TGCGCCAGCAGCTTTTTGGGACAGGGGGTAACCTACGAGCAGTACTTC. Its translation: CASSFLGQGVTYEQYF.

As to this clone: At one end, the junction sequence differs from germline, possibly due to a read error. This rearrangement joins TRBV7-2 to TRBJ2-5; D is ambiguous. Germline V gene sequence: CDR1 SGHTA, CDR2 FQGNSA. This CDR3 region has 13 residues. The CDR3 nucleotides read TGTGCCAGCGGCTTTGGTATAGGAGAGACCCAGTACTTC. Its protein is CASGFGIGETQYF.

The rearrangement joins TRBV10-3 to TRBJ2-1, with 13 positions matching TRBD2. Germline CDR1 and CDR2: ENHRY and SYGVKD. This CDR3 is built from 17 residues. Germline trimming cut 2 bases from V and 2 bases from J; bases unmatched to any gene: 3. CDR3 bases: TGTGCCATCAGTGAGGGACTAGCGGGAGTCACCTACAATGAGCAGTTCTTC. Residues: CAISEGLAGVTYNEQFF.

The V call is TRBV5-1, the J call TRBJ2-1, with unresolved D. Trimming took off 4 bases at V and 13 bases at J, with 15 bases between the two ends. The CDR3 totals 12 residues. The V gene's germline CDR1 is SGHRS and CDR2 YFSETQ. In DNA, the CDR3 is TGCGCCAGCAGCCTGGGTAGTTTCGTCCAGTTCTTC. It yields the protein CASSLGSFVQFF.

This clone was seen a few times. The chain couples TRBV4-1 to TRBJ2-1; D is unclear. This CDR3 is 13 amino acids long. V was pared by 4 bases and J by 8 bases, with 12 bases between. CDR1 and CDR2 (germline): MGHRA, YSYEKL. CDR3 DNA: TGCGCCAGCAGCCTCGGTACGAACTATGAGCAGTTCTTC. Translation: CASSLGTNYEQFF.

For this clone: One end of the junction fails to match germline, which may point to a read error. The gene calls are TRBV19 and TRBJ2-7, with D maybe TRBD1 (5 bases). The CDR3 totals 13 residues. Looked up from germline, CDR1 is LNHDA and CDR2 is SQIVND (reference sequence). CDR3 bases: TGTGCCAGTAGTACCTTACGACAGTCCGAGCAGTGCTTC. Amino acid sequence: CASSTLRQSEQCF.

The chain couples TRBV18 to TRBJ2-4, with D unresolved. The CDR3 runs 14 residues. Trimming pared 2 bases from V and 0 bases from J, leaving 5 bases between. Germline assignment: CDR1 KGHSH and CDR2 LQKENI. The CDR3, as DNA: TGTGCCAGCTCACCATCTACAGCCAAAAACATTCAGTACTTC. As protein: CASSPSTAKNIQYF.

CDR3: CASSLVGSGKKGDTQYF. Here the CDR3 DNA reads TGTGCCAGCAGCTTAGTCGGTAGCGGCAAAAAGGGAGATACGCAGTATTTT. The chain joins TRBV7-2 to TRBJ2-3; D is perhaps TRBD2 (6 bases). The CDR3 is 17 residues long. V lost 1 base and J lost 5, with 19 bases in between. CDR1 is SGHTA, CDR2 FQGNSA, per germline.

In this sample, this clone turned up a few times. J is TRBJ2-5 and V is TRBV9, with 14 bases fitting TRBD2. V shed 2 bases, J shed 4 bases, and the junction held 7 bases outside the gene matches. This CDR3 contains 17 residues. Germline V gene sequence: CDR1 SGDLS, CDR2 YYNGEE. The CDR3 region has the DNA TGTGCCAGCAGCGTCAGGGGGACTAGCGGGAGTCTAGAGACCCAGTACTTC. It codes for CASSVRGTSGSLETQYF.

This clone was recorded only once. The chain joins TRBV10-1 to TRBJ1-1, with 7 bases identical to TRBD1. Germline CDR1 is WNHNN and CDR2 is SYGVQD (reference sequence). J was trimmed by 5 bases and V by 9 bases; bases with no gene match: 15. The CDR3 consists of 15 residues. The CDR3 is CASLVGGAGYTEAFF. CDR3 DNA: TGCGCCAGTCTAGTAGGGGGCGCAGGTTATACTGAAGCTTTCTTT.

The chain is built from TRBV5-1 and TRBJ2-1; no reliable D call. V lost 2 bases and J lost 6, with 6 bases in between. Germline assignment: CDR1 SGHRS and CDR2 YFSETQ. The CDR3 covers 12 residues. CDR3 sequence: CASSFNLNEQFF. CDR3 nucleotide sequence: TGCGCCAGCAGCTTCAACCTCAATGAGCAGTTCTTC.

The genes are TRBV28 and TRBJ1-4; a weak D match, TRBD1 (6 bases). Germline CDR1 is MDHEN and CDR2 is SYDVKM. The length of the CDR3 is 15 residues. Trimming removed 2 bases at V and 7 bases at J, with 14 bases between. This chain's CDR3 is CASSLMGGWSEKLFF. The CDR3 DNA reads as TGTGCCAGCAGTTTAATGGGGGGCTGGAGTGAAAAACTGTTTTTT.

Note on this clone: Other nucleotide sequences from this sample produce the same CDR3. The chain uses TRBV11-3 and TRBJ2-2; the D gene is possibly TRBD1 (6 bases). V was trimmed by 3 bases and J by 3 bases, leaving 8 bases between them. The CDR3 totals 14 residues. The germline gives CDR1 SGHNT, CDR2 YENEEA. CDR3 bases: TGTGCCAGCAGCTTTGGACAGTACACCGGGGAGCTGTTTTTT. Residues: CASSFGQYTGELFF.

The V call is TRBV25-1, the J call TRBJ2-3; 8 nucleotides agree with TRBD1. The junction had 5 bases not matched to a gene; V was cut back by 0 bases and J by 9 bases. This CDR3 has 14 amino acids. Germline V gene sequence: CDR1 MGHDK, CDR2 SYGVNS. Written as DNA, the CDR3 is TGTGCCAGCAGTGAATATACGGACAGGGAGACGCAGTATTTT. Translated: CASSEYTDRETQYF. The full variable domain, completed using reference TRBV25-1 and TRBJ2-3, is EADIYQTPRYLVIGTGKKITLECSQTMGHDKMYWYQQDPGMELHLIHYSYGVNSTEKGDLSSESTVSRIRTEHFPLTLESARPSHTSQYLCASSEYTDRETQYFGPGTRLTVL.

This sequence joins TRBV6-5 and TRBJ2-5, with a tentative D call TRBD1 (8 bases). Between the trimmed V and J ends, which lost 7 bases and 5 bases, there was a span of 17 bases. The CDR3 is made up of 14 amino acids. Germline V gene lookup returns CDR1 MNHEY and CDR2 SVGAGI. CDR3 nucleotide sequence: TGTGCCAGCACTTCACAGGGGGGGACGGAGACCCAGTACTTC. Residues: CASTSQGGTETQYF.

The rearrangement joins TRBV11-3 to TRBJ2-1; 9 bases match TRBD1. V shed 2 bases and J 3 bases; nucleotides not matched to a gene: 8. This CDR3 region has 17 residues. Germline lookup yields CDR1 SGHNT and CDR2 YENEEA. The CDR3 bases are TGTGCCAGCAGCTTATCATTGGGGGACAGGGTCTACAATGAGCAGTTCTTC. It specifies CASSLSLGDRVYNEQFF.

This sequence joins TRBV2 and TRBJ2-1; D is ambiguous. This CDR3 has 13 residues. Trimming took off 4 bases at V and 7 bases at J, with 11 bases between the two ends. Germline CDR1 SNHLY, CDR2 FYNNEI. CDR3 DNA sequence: TGTGCCAGCAGTGGAGGACCATGGAATGAGCAGTTCTTC. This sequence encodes CASSGGPWNEQFF. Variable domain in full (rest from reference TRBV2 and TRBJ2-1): EPEVTQTPSHQVTQMGQEVILRCVPISNHLYFYWYRQILGQKVEFLVSFYNNEISEKSEIFDDQFSVERPDGSNFTLKIRSTKLEDSAMYFCASSGGPWNEQFFGPGTRLTVL.

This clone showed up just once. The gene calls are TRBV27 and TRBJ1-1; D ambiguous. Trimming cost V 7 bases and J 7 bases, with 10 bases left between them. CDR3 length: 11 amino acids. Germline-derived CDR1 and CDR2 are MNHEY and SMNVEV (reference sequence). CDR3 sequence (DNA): TGTGCCAGCACTCGAGGGCGTGAAGCTTTCTTT. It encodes CASTRGREAFF.

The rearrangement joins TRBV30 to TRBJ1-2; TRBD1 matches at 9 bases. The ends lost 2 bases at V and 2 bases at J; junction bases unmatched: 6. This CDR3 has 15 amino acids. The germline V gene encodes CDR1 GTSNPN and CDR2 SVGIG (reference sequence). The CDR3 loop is CAWSIGTGINYGYTF. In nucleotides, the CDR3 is TGTGCCTGGAGTATAGGGACAGGGATCAACTATGGCTACACCTTC.

This chain's CDR3 is CASSLIGGYTEAFF. The CDR3 nucleotides are TGTGCCAGCAGCTTGATCGGGGGTTACACTGAAGCTTTCTTT. V and J are TRBV5-6 and TRBJ1-1; D is perhaps TRBD1 (5 bases). From germline, CDR1 is SGHDT and CDR2 YYEEEE. The length of the CDR3 is 14 residues. V shed 1 base and J shed 3 bases, with 10 bases lying between them.

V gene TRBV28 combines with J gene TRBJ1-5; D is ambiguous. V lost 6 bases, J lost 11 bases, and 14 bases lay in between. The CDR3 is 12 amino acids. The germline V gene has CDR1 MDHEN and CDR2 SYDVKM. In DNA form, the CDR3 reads TGTGCCAGCAGCTCAGTTATCCCGACCCAGCATTTT. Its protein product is CASSSVIPTQHF.